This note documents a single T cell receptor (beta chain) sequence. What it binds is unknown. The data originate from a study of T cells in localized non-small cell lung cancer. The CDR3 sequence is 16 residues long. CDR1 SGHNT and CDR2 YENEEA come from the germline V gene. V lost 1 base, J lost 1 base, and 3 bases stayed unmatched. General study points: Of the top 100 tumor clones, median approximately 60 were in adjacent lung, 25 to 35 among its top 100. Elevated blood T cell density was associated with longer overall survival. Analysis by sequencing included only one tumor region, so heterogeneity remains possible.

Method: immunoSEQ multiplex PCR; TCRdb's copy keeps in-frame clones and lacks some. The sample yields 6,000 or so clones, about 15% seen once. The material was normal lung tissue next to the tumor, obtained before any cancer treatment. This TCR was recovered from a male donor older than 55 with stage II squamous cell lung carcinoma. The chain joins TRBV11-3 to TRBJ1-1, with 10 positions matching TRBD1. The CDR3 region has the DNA TGTGCCAGCAGCTTAGGGGACAGGGGATGGAACACTGAAGCTTTCTTT. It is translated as CASSLGDRGWNTEAFF.